This record looks at one TCR beta chain sequence and its context. This clonotype was picked up many times. No antigen is known for it. Qualities for individual bases were not recorded, and no much larger clone is one base off. Sequencing instrument: Illumina HiSeq 1500. TCRdb reprocessing: public reads trimmed at Q25 with fastp, clones called with MiXCR, in-frame beta chains kept. For every CDR3 protein sequence, its rows merge into one entry that carries the most common genes and DNA. In all, the sample holds roughly 990,000 distinct CDR3 sequences, and roughly 31% of those were seen once. The top ten hold around an eighth of the sample. These data belong to a study of T cell repertoires in cytomegalovirus infection (dated by TCRdb to 2018 to 2020). At the level of the whole study: The peptide stimulations were aimed at well-studied HLA-B-restricted epitopes as well as recently identified HLA-C-restricted CMV epitopes, whose presentation resists viral immunomodulation. The HLA type of each donor mattered for the analysis, because public TCR beta signatures pointed to carriage of CMV infection along with the matching HLA type. Summary of the overall study and its limitations: Cumulative frequency of public TCR beta family members discriminated carriers of CMV infection plus the relevant HLA type in this cohort and an independent 352-donor cohort. The ex vivo response was dominated by HLA-C-restricted CMV-specific TCR beta clonotypes, which also provided the single most frequent clonotype in two of eight donors.

From the cysteine up to the phenylalanine, the CDR3 has a length of 17 residues. Only the CDR3 DNA is retained, 51 bases long and in frame from the first base. As encoded in the germline V gene, CDR1 is SGHVS while CDR2 is FNYEAQ. Compared with germline, V lacks 4 bases and J lacks 0 bases; bases without a gene match: 9. The meaning of the sample's treatment or condition label: in vitro stimulation with specific CMV peptide epitopes to enrich CMV-specific T cells. The receptor chain draws on TRBV7-6 and TRBJ1-1, with 9 middle bases fitting TRBD1. This specimen was cultured CD8+ T cells from PBMCs, taken from culture after CMV antigen stimulation. This clonotype was sampled from a human donor in good health (CMV status not recorded). Some clones in this sample may be carry-over from other donors' samples. This receptor carries the CDR3 CASSWPRTGEMNTEAFF. The DNA sequence reads TGTGCCAGCAGCTGGCCGCGGACAGGGGAGATGAACACTGAAGCTTTCTTT.